The clone carrying this T cell receptor (beta chain) was seen a few times. Its antigen is as yet unknown. The data were obtained in a study of T-cell reconstitution after alpha-beta-depleted transplantation in children. Unique molecular identifiers tagged the TCRbeta library. Each CDR3 protein gets one entry after TCRdb re-called the PCR reads with MiXCR. The repertoire has 500,000 to 750,000 distinct CDR3 sequences, 13% of them found once; the top ten carry 2% to 2.5%. The CDR3 is 11 amino acids. V was pared by 11 bases and J by 6 bases, with 14 bases between. Germline CDR1 is MNHNS and CDR2 is SASEGT. Findings and caveats of the study: Day-60 TCRbeta diversity that was high in some patients was derived from surviving recipient T cells and thymic progenitors. Reports say that about two months after transplant, the alpha-beta T cells came out of several hundred graft clones that had expanded. The authors attributed T-cell counts and diversity one year after transplant mostly to newly produced T cells.

This material consisted of PBMCs, mostly from graft donor cells, taken 360 days after TCRalphabeta/CD19-depleted stem cell transplant. The TCR was taken from a male patient under 18 who had a stem cell transplant for acute myeloid leukemia, so the T cells may come from the graft donor. The chain carries TRBV6-1 and TRBJ2-7; tentative D call: TRBD1 (5 bases). For the CDR3, the DNA is TGTGCCGCTCAGCAGGGTCTCGAGCAGTACTTC. This encodes CAAQQGLEQYF.